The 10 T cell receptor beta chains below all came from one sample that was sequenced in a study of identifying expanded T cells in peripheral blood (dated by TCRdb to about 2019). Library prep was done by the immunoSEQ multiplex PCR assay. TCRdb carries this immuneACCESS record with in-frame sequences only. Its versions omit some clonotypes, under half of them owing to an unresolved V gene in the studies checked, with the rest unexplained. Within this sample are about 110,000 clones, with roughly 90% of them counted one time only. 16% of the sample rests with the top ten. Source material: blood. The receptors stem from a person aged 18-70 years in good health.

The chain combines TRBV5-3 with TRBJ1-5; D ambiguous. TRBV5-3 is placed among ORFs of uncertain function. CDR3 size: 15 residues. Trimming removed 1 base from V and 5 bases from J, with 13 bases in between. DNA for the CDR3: TGTGCCAGAAGCTTGCACGGGAGGCCCCATCAGCCCCAGCATTTT. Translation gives CARSLHGRPHQPQHF.

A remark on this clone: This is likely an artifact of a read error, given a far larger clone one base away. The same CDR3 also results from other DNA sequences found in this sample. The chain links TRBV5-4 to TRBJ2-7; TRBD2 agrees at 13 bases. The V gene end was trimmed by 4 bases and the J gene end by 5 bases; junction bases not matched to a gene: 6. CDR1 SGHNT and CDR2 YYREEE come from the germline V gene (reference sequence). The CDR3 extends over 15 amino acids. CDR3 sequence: CASSQGTSGVDEQYF. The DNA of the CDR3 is TGTGCCAGCAGCCAAGGGACTAGCGGGGTGGACGAGCAGTACTTC.

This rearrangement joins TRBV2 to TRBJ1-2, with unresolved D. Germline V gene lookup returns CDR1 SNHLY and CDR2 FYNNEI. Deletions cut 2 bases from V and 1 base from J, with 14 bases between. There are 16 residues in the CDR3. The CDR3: CASSEISTSYNYGYTF. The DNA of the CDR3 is TGTGCCAGCAGTGAAATATCGACATCCTATAACTATGGCTACACCTTC. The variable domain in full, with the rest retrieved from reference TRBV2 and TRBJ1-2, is EPEVTQTPSHQVTQMGQEVILRCVPISNHLYFYWYRQILGQKVEFLVSFYNNEISEKSEIFDDQFSVERPDGSNFTLKIRSTKLEDSAMYFCASSEISTSYNYGYTFGSGTRLTVV.

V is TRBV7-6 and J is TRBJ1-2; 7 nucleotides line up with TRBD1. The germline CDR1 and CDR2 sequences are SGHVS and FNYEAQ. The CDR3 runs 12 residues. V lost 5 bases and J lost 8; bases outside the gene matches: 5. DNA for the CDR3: TGTGCCAGCAGCGTAACAGGGGAAGGCTACACCTTC. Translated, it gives CASSVTGEGYTF.

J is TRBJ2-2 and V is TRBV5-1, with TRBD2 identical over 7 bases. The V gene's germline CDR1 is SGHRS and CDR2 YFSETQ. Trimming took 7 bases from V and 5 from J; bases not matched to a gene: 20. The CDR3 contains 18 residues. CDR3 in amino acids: CASASTPTSAQETGELFF. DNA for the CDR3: TGCGCCAGCGCCTCAACGCCAACTAGCGCCCAAGAGACCGGGGAGCTGTTTTTT.

The CDR3 DNA sequence: TGTGCCAGCAGCCCGGACAGGGGTAGCAATCAGCCCCAGCATTTT. Protein sequence: CASSPDRGSNQPQHF. The V call is TRBV5-4, the J call TRBJ1-5, with TRBD1 matching 9 bases. This CDR3 contains 15 residues. CDR1 is SGHNT and CDR2 is YYREEE in the germline V gene (reference sequence). V lost 4 bases and J lost 0; bases outside the gene matches: 2. Looking up the rest from reference TRBV5-4 and TRBJ1-5 gives the full variable domain: ETGVTQSPTHLIKTRGQQVTLRCSSQSGHNTVSWYQQALGQGPQFIFQYYREEENGRGNFPPRFSGLQFPNYSSELNVNALELDDSALYLCASSPDRGSNQPQHFGDGTRLSIL.

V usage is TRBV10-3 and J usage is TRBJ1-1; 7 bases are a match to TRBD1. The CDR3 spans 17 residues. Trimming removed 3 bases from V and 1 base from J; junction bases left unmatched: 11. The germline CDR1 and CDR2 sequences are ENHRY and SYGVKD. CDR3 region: CAISEVSGGGPNTEAFF. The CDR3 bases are TGTGCCATCAGTGAAGTATCAGGGGGGGGCCCGAACACTGAAGCTTTCTTT.

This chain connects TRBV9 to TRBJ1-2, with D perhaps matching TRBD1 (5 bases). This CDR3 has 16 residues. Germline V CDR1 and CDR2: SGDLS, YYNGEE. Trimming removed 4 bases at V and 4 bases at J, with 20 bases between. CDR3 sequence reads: CASSSPLGRGIYGYTF. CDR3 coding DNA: TGTGCCAGCAGCTCCCCCTTGGGACGGGGAATCTATGGCTACACCTTC.

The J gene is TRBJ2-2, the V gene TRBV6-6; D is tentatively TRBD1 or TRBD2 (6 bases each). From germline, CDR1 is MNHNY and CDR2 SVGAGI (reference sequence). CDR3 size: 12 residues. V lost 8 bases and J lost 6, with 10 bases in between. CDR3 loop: CASERGAGELFF. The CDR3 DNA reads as TGTGCCAGCGAGAGGGGGGCCGGGGAGCTGTTTTTT.

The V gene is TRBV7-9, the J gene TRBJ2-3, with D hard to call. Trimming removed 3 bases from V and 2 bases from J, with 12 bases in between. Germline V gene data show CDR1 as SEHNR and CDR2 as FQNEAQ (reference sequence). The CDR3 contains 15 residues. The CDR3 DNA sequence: TGTGCCAGCAGCTTCCTCCAAGGGATCACAGATACGCAGTATTTT. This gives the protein CASSFLQGITDTQYF.